These 23 T cell receptor beta chains share one sample of origin, sequenced in a study of blood T cell repertoires in COVID-19. Data came from immunoSEQ multiplex PCR; TCRdb stores just in-frame clones and leaves some out. The sample includes about 55,000 clones, over 75% of them seen just once. Sequenced: peripheral blood. All receptors derive from a human donor with active COVID-19. The donor label of this sample is uncertain.

The rearrangement links TRBV3-1 (or the pseudogene TRBV3-2) to TRBJ2-1; 12 bases align to TRBD2. CDR3 length: 16 residues. The V gene end was trimmed by 1 base and the J gene end by 7 bases; junction bases not matched to a gene: 5. CDR1 is LGHDT and CDR2 is YNNKEL in the germline V gene (reference sequence). As DNA, the CDR3 is TGTGCCAGCAGCCAAGGGCTAGCGGGGGGGCAGAATGAGCAGTTCTTC. Protein product: CASSQGLAGGQNEQFF.

V gene TRBV4-2 combines with J gene TRBJ2-7, with D perhaps matching TRBD2 (6 bases). CDR1 and CDR2 (germline): LGHNA, YNFKEQ. Trimming removed 4 bases from V and 2 bases from J, with 15 bases in between. There are 15 residues in the CDR3. CDR3 nucleotide sequence: TGTGCCAGCAGCCCCCGACTAGGAGGAACCTACGAGCAGTACTTC. Translation: CASSPRLGGTYEQYF.

This clone was detected only a few times. This chain links TRBV6-2 or TRBV6-3 with TRBJ2-3, with 11 bases identical to TRBD2. The germline V gene has CDR1 MNHEY and CDR2 SVGEGT. The CDR3 has 17 residues. The ends lost 6 bases at V and 4 bases at J; junction bases unmatched: 12. The CDR3 region has the DNA TGTGCCAGCAGCCGTATCATTAGCGGGGGGGCCTCAGATACGCAGTATTTT. This sequence encodes CASSRIISGGASDTQYF.

The V and J genes are TRBV5-1 and TRBJ2-6, with TRBD2 identical over 8 bases. Trimming took 4 bases from V and 2 from J; bases not matched to a gene: 2. This CDR3 has 15 residues. CDR1 and CDR2 from the germline V gene are SGHRS and YFSETQ. CDR3 DNA: TGCGCCAGCAGCCCGGGGGGGCCTGGGGCCAACGTCCTGACTTTC. It codes for CASSPGGPGANVLTF.

The chain joins TRBV7-2 to TRBJ2-7; D may be TRBD1 (5 bases). CDR1 is SGHTA, CDR2 FQGNSA, per germline. V was shortened by 1 base and J by 2 bases, with 9 bases between the two germline ends. This CDR3 region has 14 residues. CDR3 region: CASSLGLQAYEQYF. Written as DNA, the CDR3 is TGTGCCAGCAGCTTAGGATTACAGGCCTACGAGCAGTACTTC.

CDR3 sequence: CASSPPEGVSYGYTF. The CDR3 DNA is TGTGCCAGCTCACCACCGGAGGGCGTAAGCTATGGCTACACCTTC. The chain joins TRBV18 to TRBJ1-2, with D unresolved. This CDR3 region has 15 residues. Trimming stripped 0 bases from V and 4 bases from J, with 12 bases between. Per the germline V gene, CDR1 is KGHSH and CDR2 is LQKENI.

The chain has TRBV14 and TRBJ2-1, with TRBD1 matching over 8 bases. This CDR3 comprises 20 residues. Germline V gene data show CDR1 as SGHDN and CDR2 as FVKESK. Trimming cost V 3 bases and J 0 bases; bases outside gene matches: 16. The CDR3 bases are TGTGCCAGCAGCCACGCGTTACCCTGGGACAGGCTAAACTCCTACAATGAGCAGTTCTTC. It translates to CASSHALPWDRLNSYNEQFF.

The CDR3 coding sequence is TGTGCCAGCAGCAACTCGAACTATGGCTACACCTTC. Its translation: CASSNSNYGYTF. This chain uses TRBV5-4 with TRBJ1-2, with D uncertain. V was clipped by 4 bases and J by 2 bases, with 6 bases between them. CDR3 size: 12 residues. The germline V gene encodes CDR1 SGHNT and CDR2 YYREEE (reference sequence).

This chain joins TRBV5-8 and TRBJ2-7, with D possibly being TRBD1 (6 bases). The CDR3 loop spans 14 amino acids. The V gene's germline CDR1 is SGHTS and CDR2 YDEGEE. Trimming removed 4 bases from V and 6 bases from J, with 17 bases in between. The CDR3 reads CASSPGQMEREQYF. In DNA, the CDR3 is TGTGCCAGCAGCCCAGGACAGATGGAACGCGAGCAGTACTTC.

The chain has TRBV19 and TRBJ2-7, with D hard to call. With 8 bases removed from V and 8 bases from J, the gap between germline ends came to 25 bases. The CDR3 covers 15 residues. Germline V gives CDR1 LNHDA, CDR2 SQIVND (reference sequence). The CDR3 DNA reads as TGTGCCAGTTCCTCCCCCGGAGACTTATTTTTTCAGCAGTACTTC. Translation gives CASSSPGDLFFQQYF.

J is TRBJ1-1 and V is TRBV4-1; no reliable D call. Trimming pared 0 bases from V and 0 bases from J, leaving 8 bases between. This CDR3 is 15 amino acids long. Per the germline V gene, CDR1 is MGHRA and CDR2 is YSYEKL. The CDR3 spells CASSQDGGLNTEAFF. The CDR3 coding sequence is TGCGCCAGCAGCCAAGACGGCGGATTGAACACTGAAGCTTTCTTT.

The rearrangement links TRBV13 to TRBJ2-7, with 10 bases lining up with TRBD2. This CDR3 has 19 residues. Germline lookup yields CDR1 PRHDT and CDR2 FYEKMQ (reference sequence). V lost 0 bases to trimming and J lost 4 bases; unmatched junction nucleotides: 15. The chain's CDR3 is CASSLGFPRASGGGYEQYF. As DNA, the CDR3 is TGTGCCAGCAGCTTAGGCTTTCCTCGGGCTAGCGGGGGAGGATACGAGCAGTACTTC.

The chain couples TRBV7-2 to TRBJ1-4; D not certain. CDR3 size: 15 residues. Germline CDR1 is SGHTA and CDR2 is FQGNSA. V dropped 1 base and J dropped 11 bases, with 17 bases sitting between them. The CDR3 here is CASSLEGGRMIKLFF. The CDR3 region has the DNA TGTGCCAGCAGCTTAGAAGGCGGGAGAATGATTAAACTGTTTTTT.

The V gene is TRBV6-5, the J gene TRBJ2-7, with TRBD1 matching over 9 bases. Trimming removed 6 bases from V and 4 bases from J; junction bases left unmatched: 1. Germline V lookup: CDR1 MNHEY, CDR2 SVGAGI. This CDR3 is built from 12 residues. The CDR3 region is CASRGTGYEQYF. DNA of the CDR3: TGTGCCAGCAGGGGGACAGGGTACGAGCAGTACTTC.

The table lists this clone with a few counts. The gene calls are TRBV9 and TRBJ2-2; the D is unclear. The germline V gene has CDR1 SGDLS and CDR2 YYNGEE. This CDR3 region has 12 residues. Trimming took 0 bases from V and 6 from J, leaving 3 bases between them. In DNA, the CDR3 is TGTGCCAGCAGCGTAGTCTCCGGGGAGCTGTTTTTT. As protein: CASSVVSGELFF.

This chain connects TRBV27 to TRBJ2-3; 9 nucleotides agree with TRBD2. Trimming cost V 2 bases and J 5 bases; bases outside gene matches: 11. CDR1 and CDR2 from the germline V gene are MNHEY and SMNVEV (reference sequence). The CDR3 consists of 17 residues. The CDR3 DNA follows: TGTGCCAGCAGTTTAGCCCGATTCAGCGGGGGGAAAGATACGCAGTATTTT. Its protein product is CASSLARFSGGKDTQYF.

The CDR3 here is CASSPTGTQNTEAFF. In nucleotides, the CDR3 is TGTGCCAGCAGCCCCACCGGGACACAGAACACTGAAGCTTTCTTT. The J gene is TRBJ1-1, the V gene TRBV7-6; D may be TRBD1 (6 bases). Trimming pared 5 bases from V and 1 base from J, leaving 14 bases between. This CDR3 has 15 residues. Germline V gene sequence: CDR1 SGHVS, CDR2 FNYEAQ.

There are a few counts of this clone. This chain connects TRBV10-3 to TRBJ1-1, with TRBD1 matching 7 bases. The trim removed 6 bases at V and 7 bases at J, leaving 5 bases unmatched. The CDR3 sequence is 12 residues long. Germline CDR1 is ENHRY and CDR2 is SYGVKD. DNA of the CDR3: TGTGCCATCAGGGGGGACAGATTTGAAGCTTTCTTT. This translates into CAIRGDRFEAFF.

V usage is TRBV20-1 and J usage is TRBJ2-7, with 8 positions matching TRBD1. Per the germline V gene, CDR1 is DFQATT and CDR2 is SNEGSKA (reference sequence). Trimming at V came to 3 bases and at J to 0 bases, leaving 7 bases not matched to a gene. CDR3 length: 15 residues. The CDR3 loop reads CSASSGQEISYEQYF. The DNA of the CDR3 is TGCAGTGCTAGTTCGGGACAGGAGATCTCCTACGAGCAGTACTTC.

V is TRBV7-8 and J is TRBJ1-1; a possible D gene is TRBD1 (6 bases). Germline V lookup: CDR1 SGHVS, CDR2 FQNEAQ. The germline V and J ends were trimmed by 1 base and 7 bases, with 10 bases remaining between them. The CDR3 is 13 amino acids. The DNA of the CDR3 is TGTGCCAGCAGCTTAGGGACAGTCAATGAAGCTTTCTTT. Translation: CASSLGTVNEAFF.

The chain combines TRBV6-5 with TRBJ2-7, with 7 bases lining up with TRBD2. The CDR3 sequence is 16 residues long. Germline assignment: CDR1 MNHEY and CDR2 SVGAGI. J was trimmed by 0 bases and V by 2 bases; bases with no gene match: 7. The CDR3 reads CASSYEPSGSSYEQYF. CDR3 in DNA: TGTGCCAGCAGTTACGAACCTAGCGGCAGCTCCTACGAGCAGTACTTC.

The chain combines TRBV29-1 with TRBJ2-1, with 10 bases fitting TRBD2. Germline V gene sequence: CDR1 SQVTM, CDR2 ANQGSEA. With V trimmed by 2 bases and J by 7 bases, 5 bases remained unmatched. This CDR3 has 14 residues. The CDR3 loop reads CSVESGGARNEQFF. CDR3 coding DNA: TGCAGCGTTGAAAGCGGGGGGGCTCGAAATGAGCAGTTCTTC.

The rearrangement uses TRBV7-3 and TRBJ2-1; possibly TRBD2 for D (6 bases). The length of the CDR3 is 17 residues. V gave up 2 bases and J gave up 9 bases, with 23 bases separating them. CDR1 and CDR2 from the germline V gene are SGHTA and FQGTGA. CDR3 sequence reads: CASSLLPSEERAGEQFF. The CDR3 bases are TGTGCCAGCAGCTTATTACCAAGTGAGGAGAGAGCGGGTGAGCAGTTCTTC.